The subject of this entry is one T cell receptor (beta chain). This sample is part of a study of technical replicates of blood from a few donors. The length of the CDR3 is 15 residues. J gave up 5 bases and V 0 bases, and 7 bases lay outside the gene matches. The germline V gene encodes CDR1 SGHRS and CDR2 YFSETQ. Produced via immunoSEQ multiplex PCR; TCRdb's table is partial and in-frame only. The sample records 70,000 to 90,000 clones, under 95% being singletons. This clonotype originated in a human donor in good health. J is TRBJ2-5 and V is TRBV5-1; 7 bases are shared with TRBD2. What was sequenced was T cells isolated from PBMCs. The CDR3 sequence is CASSLEQRDYETQYF. Here the CDR3 DNA reads TGCGCCAGCAGCTTGGAGCAGCGGGACTACGAGACCCAGTACTTC.